This section outlines one TCR beta chain sequence together with its context. The clone's antigen remains unknown. Qualities for individual bases were not recorded, and no much larger clone is one base off. This sample stems from a study of blood T cell repertoires in COVID-19 (dated by TCRdb to about 2020). With respect to the entire study: Collaborator samples came from the United States, Italy and Spain and covered acute and convalescent phases of COVID-19. Deeply sampled blood TCRbeta repertoires from subjects exposed to, actively infected with, or recovered from COVID-19 were included in the dataset. Where HLA class I and class II types were available, the types were taken from metadata supplied by the sample provider, not from assay-based typing. The repertoires were released in a freely available public database meant as a resource for research on the immune response to SARS-CoV-2. Nearly every sample came with metadata listing a de-identified subject ID, COVID-19 status, age in years and sex. The samples were drawn from two sources: the first 160 participants of the ongoing ImmuneRACE study, and 1,200 or so subjects contributed by 6 global collaborators. The prospective study material was composed of cDNA or gDNA derived from T cells, B-cell-depleted T cells, or PBMCs. Study-level results and caveats: The quantity of clinical and demographic metadata differed by source and by participant and was supplied without curation.

TCRbeta CDR3 regions were amplified from genomic DNA using the immunoSEQ Assay, a bias-controlled multiplex PCR. Under the source paper's analysis protocol: The number of nucleated cells in each sample was estimated from the amplification of reference gene primers within the assay. Sequence reads were collapsed and filtered to measure the absolute abundance of every unique TCRbeta CDR3 rearrangement. For each sample, productive Simpson clonality was calculated as the square root of Simpson's diversity index across productive rearrangements. TCRdb retrieved this table from immuneACCESS and kept in-frame rearrangements only. Not all clones are present; in checked studies, unresolved V genes account for under half, and no reason is known for the remainder. Clone size and V and J calls were adopted from that table, with D and trimming inferred from the DNA. Counted in this sample were about 210,000 clones; approximately 85% of them appeared once. 4.5% to 6% of the sample rests with the top ten.

The CDR3, from cysteine to phenylalanine, totals 12 residues. Just the 36-base CDR3 DNA is kept, in frame starting at base 1. Sequences LNHNV (CDR1) and YYDKDF (CDR2) are obtained from the germline V gene (reference sequence). At the junction V is shortened by 5 bases and J by 7 bases, with 12 bases in between. At one collaborating source in Seattle, patients were enrolled during active infection and were followed longitudinally through the course of disease. The collaborating institutions used their own protocols to collect whole blood in K2EDTA tubes. Collaborator samples were shipped for TCRbeta analysis as frozen whole blood, isolated PBMCs, or DNA extracted from either sample type.

This TCR was recovered from a man aged 45-65 years with COVID-19, enrolled during active disease. The chain couples TRBV15 to TRBJ2-7, and possibly TRBD1, on 5 matching bases. The specimen sequenced was peripheral blood. The CDR3 protein sequence reads: CATSLYQGEQYF. The DNA sequence is as follows: TGTGCCACCAGCCTCTACCAGGGAGAGCAGTACTTC.